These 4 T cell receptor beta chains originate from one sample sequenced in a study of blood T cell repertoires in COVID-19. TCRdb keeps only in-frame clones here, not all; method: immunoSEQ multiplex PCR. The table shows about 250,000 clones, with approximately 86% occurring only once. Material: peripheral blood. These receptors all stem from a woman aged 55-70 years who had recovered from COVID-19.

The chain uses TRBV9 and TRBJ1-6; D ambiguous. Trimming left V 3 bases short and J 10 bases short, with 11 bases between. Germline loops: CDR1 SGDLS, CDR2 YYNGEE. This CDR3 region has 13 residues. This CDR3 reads CASSEGERSPLHF. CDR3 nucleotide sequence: TGTGCCAGCAGCGAGGGAGAACGCTCACCCCTCCACTTT. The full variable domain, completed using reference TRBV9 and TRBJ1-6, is DSGVTQTPKHLITATGQRVTLRCSPRSGDLSVYWYQQSLDQGLQFLIQYYNGEERAKGNILERFSAQQFPDLHSELNLSSLELGDSALYFCASSEGERSPLHFGNGTRLTVT.

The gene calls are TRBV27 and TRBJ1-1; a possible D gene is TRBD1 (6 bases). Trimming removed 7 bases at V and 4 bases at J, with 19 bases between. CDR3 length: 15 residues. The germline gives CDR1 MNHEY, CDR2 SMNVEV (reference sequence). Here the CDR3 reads CASTPRGGGGTEAFF. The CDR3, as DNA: TGTGCCAGCACTCCAAGGGGGGGCGGGGGCACTGAAGCTTTCTTT.

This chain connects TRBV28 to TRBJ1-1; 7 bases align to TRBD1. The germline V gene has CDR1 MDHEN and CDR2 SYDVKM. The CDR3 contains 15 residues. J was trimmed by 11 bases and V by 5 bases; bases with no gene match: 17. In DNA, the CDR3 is TGTGCCAGCAGTCCAAAACAGGGGTTTGGCGCCGATGCTTTCTTT. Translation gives CASSPKQGFGADAFF.

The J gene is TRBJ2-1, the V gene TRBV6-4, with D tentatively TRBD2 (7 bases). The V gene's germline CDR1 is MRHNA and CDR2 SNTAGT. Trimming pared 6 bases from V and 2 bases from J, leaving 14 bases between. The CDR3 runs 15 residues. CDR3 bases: TGTGCCAGCAGCACATCGGGGGGCCCCTACAATGAGCAGTTCTTC. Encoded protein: CASSTSGGPYNEQFF.